This T cell receptor beta chain derives from a study of control samples from healthy donors and cancer patients. The method was immunoSEQ multiplex PCR; TCRdb's version includes in-frame clones alone and lacks a portion of them. The sample has 110,000 or so clones; 85% to 90% are singletons. Trimming shortened V by 4 bases and J by 1 base, and 13 bases separated the two germline ends. CDR1 is SQVTM and CDR2 is ANQGSEA in the germline V gene. The CDR3 contains 14 residues. V is TRBV29-1 and J is TRBJ1-1, with no clear D. The source of this sequence is a man aged 30-40 years in good health. The source material was blood. CDR3 DNA: TGCAGCGTTGTACCCGCAAGTTCGAACACTGAAGCTTTCTTT. Amino acids: CSVVPASSNTEAFF.